This TCR beta chain emerged from a study of immune evolution from preneoplasia to lung adenocarcinoma. CDR3 length: 14 amino acids. V lost 6 bases and J lost 2, with 13 bases in between. Germline loops: CDR1 ENHRY, CDR2 SYGVKD. Method: immunoSEQ multiplex PCR; TCRdb's copy keeps in-frame clones and lacks some. The sample has 1,500 to 2,000 clones; about three quarters are singletons. H&E slides confirmed each diagnosis, reviewed by two pathologists independently. Premalignant or tumor cells were enriched by macro-dissection after pathologic assessment. Sequenced material: FFPE minimally invasive lung adenocarcinoma tissue. The TCR originated in a person aged 60 to 80 with lung adenocarcinoma. The chain recombines TRBV10-3 with TRBJ1-2; D is unresolved. DNA for the CDR3: TGTGCCATCAGCCGAATAGGACTAAACTATGGCTACACCTTC. This encodes CAISRIGLNYGYTF.